The T cell receptor (beta chain) under discussion was sequenced for a study of early stage breast cancer tumors. Across the whole study: Of 15 to 20 invasive breast tumors, more than ten were hormone receptor-positive, HER2-negative. The ER+/PR+/HER2- tumors included seven or eight ductal and a few lobular carcinomas. Study-wide findings and caveats: Tumors had about 2.5-fold higher T cell density and higher clonality than adjacent normal breast tissue.

As regards this clone: Its target is not known.

Blood replicates held 0.5 ug DNA, tumor or normal breast roughly 1.5 ug, two each. Profiling relied on immunoSEQ multiplex PCR, and the TCRdb table lists in-frame clones only, not all of them. The top ten clones hold roughly 3.2% of a sample with around 78,000 clones, around four fifths of them seen once. CDR3 size: 16 residues. In germline, CDR1 is ENHRY, CDR2 SYGVKD. V lost 9 bases, J lost 5 bases, and 17 bases stayed unmatched. This TCR derives from a person aged 55 to 69 with breast cancer. V gene TRBV10-3 combines with J gene TRBJ2-7, with TRBD1 matching 9 bases. The sequenced material came from blood. Here the CDR3 DNA reads TGTGCCATAAAGCAGCCGGGACAGGGTGACTCTAACGAGCAGTACTTC. Translated: CAIKQPGQGDSNEQYF.